This is a list of T cell receptor beta chains from one sample in a study of monozygotic twins with inflammatory bowel disease. Reanalyzing the 5' RACE reads, TCRdb keeps one entry per CDR3 protein, without DNA. The listing records 400,000 to 500,000 distinct CDR3 sequences. Sequencing was done on a sample of blood. The receptors originated from a human donor with ulcerative colitis or Crohn's disease, or a healthy co-twin of an affected twin (not recorded which). CDR3s include the opening cysteine and the closing phenylalanine or tryptophan.

TRBV20-1	13	TRBJ2-5	CSARDWRKETQYF
TRBV2	20	TRBJ2-3	CASSERFKAGGPISTDTQYF
TRBV27	15	TRBJ2-7	CASSSQGGSSYEQYF
TRBV9	15	TRBJ2-1	CASSVAAGRYNEQFF
TRBV5-1	13	TRBJ2-7	CASSFQQGREQYF
TRBV3-1	13	TRBJ1-5	CASSWTANQPQHF
TRBV18	15	TRBJ1-1	CASSPSKGMNTEAFF
TRBV5-1	13	TRBJ1-2	CASSLILGDGYTF
TRBV3-1	16	TRBJ2-1	CASSQGRGVRYNEQFF
TRBV29-1	16	TRBJ2-1	CSVSSSGTRSYNEQFF
TRBV7-6	14	TRBJ2-7	CASSITTSSYEQYF
TRBV9	16	TRBJ2-3	CASSLGASGSTDTQYF
TRBV5-1	16	TRBJ2-1	CASSLRGKTVANEQFF
TRBV28	13	TRBJ2-3	CASIRGGTDTQYF
TRBV5-6	15	TRBJ2-1	CASSPPWDGGVKQFF
TRBV20-1	15	TRBJ2-3	CSAGPSRRDTDTQYF
TRBV15	13	TRBJ2-7	CATARDTRYEQYF
TRBV27	15	TRBJ1-2	CASSLTWDRGYGYTF
TRBV20-1	17	TRBJ1-3	CSATGTAIVSSGNTIYF
TRBV12-3/TRBV12-4	14	TRBJ1-4	CASRFPGTGEKLFF
TRBV9	15	TRBJ1-2	CASSPHPGTVYGYTF
TRBV3-1	16	TRBJ2-3	CASSQDSGYTGDTQYF
TRBV10-3	14	TRBJ2-7	CAIRTAQTTEEQYF
TRBV7-2	15	TRBJ1-1	CASSPRVGGNTEAFF
TRBV12-3/TRBV12-4	12	TRBJ1-1	CASSRQTRVAFF
TRBV2	15	TRBJ2-3	CASSDRTIKTDTQYF
TRBV5-1	15	TRBJ2-2	CASSLELGRTGELFF
TRBV28	14	TRBJ2-1	CASNSGALYNEQFF
TRBV3-1	15	TRBJ2-5	CASSQEPGTARTQYF
TRBV6-1	15	TRBJ1-2	CASSETGLRSYGYTF
TRBV5-1	15	TRBJ2-7	CASSLAQPWGNEQYF
TRBV3-1	13	TRBJ1-3	CASAMRGGNTIYF
TRBV29-1	15	TRBJ2-1	CSVEDGLAPYNEQFF
TRBV7-2	16	TRBJ2-2	CASSPRLAGNTGELFF
TRBV28	15	TRBJ2-7	CASSLQSTGSYEQYF
TRBV5-6	16	TRBJ2-3	CASSFVLAGRTDTQYF
TRBV25-1	14	TRBJ1-6	CASSEQGRNSPLHF
TRBV2	14	TRBJ2-1	CASGRTSGSDEQFF
TRBV19	17	TRBJ1-5	CASTRTIAIASNQPQHF
TRBV27	15	TRBJ2-7	CASSNQAGAVLEQYF